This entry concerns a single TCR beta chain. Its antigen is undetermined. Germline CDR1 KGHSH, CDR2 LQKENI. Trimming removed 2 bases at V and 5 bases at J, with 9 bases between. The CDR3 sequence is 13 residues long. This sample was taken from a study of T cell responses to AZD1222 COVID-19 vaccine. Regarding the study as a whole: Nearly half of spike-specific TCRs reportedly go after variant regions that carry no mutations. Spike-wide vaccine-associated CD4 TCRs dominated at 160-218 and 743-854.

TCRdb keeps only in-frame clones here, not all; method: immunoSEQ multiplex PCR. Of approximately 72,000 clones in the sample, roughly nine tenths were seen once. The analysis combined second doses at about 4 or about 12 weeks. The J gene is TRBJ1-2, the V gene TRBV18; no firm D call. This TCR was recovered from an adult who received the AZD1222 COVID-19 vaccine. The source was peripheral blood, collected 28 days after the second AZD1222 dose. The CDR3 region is CASSPFTGYGYTF. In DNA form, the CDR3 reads TGTGCCAGCTCACCATTTACCGGGTATGGCTACACCTTC.